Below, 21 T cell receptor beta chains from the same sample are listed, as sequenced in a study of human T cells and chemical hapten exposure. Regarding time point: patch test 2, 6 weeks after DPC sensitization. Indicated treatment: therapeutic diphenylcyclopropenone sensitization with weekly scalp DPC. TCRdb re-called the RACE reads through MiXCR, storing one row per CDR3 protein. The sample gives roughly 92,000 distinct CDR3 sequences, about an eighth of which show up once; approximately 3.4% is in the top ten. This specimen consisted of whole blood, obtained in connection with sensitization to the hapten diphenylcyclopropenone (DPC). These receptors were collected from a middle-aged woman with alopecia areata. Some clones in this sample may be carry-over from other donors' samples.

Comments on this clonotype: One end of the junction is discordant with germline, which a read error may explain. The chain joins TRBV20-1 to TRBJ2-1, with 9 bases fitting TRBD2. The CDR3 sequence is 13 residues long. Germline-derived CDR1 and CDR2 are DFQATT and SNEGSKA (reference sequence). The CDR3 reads CSARAGGFNEQFF. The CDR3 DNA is TGCAGTGCGAGAGCGGGAGGTTTCAATGAGCAGTTCTTC.

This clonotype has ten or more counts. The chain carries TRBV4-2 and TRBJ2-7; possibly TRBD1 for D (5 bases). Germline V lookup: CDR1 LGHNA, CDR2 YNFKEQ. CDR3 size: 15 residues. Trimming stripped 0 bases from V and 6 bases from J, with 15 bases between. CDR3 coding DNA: TGTGCCAGCAGCCAAGATCTGGCAGGGCTATCCGAGCAGTACTTC. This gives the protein CASSQDLAGLSEQYF.

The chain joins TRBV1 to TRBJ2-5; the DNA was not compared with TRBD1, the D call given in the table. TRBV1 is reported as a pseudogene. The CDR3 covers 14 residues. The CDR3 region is CTSSPPVSKGTQYF. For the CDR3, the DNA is TGCACCAGCAGTCCCCCCGTTTCGAAAGGGACCCAGTACTTC.

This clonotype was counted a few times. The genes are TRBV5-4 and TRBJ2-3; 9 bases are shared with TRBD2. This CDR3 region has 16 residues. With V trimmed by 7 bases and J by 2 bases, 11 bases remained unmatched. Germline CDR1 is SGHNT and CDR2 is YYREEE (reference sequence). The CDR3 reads CASGRVAGATTDTQYF. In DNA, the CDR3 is TGTGCCAGCGGCCGAGTAGCGGGAGCAACCACAGATACGCAGTATTTT.

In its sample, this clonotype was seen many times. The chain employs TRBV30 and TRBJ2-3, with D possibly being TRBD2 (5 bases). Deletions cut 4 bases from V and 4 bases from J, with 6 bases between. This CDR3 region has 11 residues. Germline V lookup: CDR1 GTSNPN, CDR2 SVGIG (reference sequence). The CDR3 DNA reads TGTGCCTGGAATAGCGCAGATACGCAGTATTTT. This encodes CAWNSADTQYF.

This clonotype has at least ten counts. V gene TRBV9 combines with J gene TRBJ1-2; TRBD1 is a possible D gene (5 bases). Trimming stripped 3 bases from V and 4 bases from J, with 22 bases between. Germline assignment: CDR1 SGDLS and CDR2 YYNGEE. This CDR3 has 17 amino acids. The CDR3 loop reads CASSAAGLRPRTYGYTF. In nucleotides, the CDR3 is TGTGCCAGCAGCGCCGCAGGGCTGAGGCCACGAACCTATGGCTACACCTTC.

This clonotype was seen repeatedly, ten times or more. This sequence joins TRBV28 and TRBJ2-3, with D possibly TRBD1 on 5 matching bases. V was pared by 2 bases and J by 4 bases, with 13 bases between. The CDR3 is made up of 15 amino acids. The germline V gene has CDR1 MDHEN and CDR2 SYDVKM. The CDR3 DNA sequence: TGTGCCAGCAGTTTAGGCAGGGTTGGTGCAGATACGCAGTATTTT. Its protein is CASSLGRVGADTQYF.

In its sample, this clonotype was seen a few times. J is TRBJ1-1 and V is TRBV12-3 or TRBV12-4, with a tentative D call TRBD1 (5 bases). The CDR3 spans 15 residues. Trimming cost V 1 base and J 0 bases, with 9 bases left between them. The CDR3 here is CASSLERGLNTEAFF. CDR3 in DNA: TGTGCCAGCAGTTTAGAGAGGGGCCTGAACACTGAAGCTTTCTTT.

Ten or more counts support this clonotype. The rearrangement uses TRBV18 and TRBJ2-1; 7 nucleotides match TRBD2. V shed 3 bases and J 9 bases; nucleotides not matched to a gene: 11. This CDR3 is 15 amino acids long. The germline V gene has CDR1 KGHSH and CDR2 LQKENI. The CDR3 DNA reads TGTGCCAGCTCACCCCCAGCGGGATCAAATAGTGAGCAGTTCTTC. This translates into CASSPPAGSNSEQFF.

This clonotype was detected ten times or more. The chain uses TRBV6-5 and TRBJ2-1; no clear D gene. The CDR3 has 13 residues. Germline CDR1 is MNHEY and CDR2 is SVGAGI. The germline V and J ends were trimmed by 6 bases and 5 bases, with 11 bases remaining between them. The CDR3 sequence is CASSYDPNNEQFF. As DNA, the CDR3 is TGTGCCAGCAGCTACGACCCGAACAATGAGCAGTTCTTC.

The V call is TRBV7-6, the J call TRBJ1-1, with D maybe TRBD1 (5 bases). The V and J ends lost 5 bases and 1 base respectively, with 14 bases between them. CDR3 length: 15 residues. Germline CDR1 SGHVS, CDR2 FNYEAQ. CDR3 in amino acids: CASSPRGAQNTEAFF. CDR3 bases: TGTGCCAGCAGCCCCCGAGGGGCCCAGAACACTGAAGCTTTCTTT.

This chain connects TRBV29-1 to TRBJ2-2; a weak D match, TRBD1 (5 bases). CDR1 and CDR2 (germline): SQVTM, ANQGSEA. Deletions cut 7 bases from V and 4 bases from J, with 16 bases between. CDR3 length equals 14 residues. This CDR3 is CSALGRIPTGELFF. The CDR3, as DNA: TGCAGCGCACTGGGGCGGATCCCCACCGGGGAGCTGTTTTTT.

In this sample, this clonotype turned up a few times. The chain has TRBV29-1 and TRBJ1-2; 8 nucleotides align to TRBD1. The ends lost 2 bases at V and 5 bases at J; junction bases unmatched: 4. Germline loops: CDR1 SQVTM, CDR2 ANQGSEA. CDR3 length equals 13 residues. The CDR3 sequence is CSVETGGSYGYTF. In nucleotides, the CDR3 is TGCAGCGTTGAAACAGGGGGAAGTTATGGCTACACCTTC.

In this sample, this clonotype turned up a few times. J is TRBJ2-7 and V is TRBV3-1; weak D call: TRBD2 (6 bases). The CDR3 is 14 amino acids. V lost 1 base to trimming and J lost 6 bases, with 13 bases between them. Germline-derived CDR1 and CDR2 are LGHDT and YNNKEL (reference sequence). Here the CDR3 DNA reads TGTGCCAGCAGCCAAGGTGGAAGGAGGGTCGAGCAGTACTTC. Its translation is CASSQGGRRVEQYF.

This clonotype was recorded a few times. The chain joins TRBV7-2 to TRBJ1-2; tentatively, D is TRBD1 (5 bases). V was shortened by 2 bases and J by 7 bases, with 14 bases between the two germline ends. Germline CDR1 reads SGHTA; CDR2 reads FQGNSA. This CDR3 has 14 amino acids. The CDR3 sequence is CASSLSGADSGYTF. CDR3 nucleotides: TGTGCCAGCAGCTTATCTGGGGCAGACAGTGGCTACACCTTC.

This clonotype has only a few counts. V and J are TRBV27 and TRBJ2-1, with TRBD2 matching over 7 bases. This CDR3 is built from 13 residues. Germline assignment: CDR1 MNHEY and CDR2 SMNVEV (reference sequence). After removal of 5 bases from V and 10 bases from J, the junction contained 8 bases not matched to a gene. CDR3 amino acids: CASSLTRLAEQFF. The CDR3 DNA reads TGTGCCAGCAGTCTAACTCGACTAGCCGAGCAGTTCTTC.

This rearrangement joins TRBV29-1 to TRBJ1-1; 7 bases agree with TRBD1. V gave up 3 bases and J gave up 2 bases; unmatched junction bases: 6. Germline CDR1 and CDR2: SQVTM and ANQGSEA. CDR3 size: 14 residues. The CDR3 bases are TGCAGCGTTGACCAACAGGGGCCAAACACTGAAGCTTTCTTT. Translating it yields CSVDQQGPNTEAFF.

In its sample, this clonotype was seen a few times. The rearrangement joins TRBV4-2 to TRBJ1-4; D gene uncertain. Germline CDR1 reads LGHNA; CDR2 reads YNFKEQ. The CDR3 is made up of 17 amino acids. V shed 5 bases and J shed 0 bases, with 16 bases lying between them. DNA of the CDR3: TGTGCCAGCAGCGCAATGGGGAGCGTGGCAACTAATGAAAAACTGTTTTTT. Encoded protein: CASSAMGSVATNEKLFF.

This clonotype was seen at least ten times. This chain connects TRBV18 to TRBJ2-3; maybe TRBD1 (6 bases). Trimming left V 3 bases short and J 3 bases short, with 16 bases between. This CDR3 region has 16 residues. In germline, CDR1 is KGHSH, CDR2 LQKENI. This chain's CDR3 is CASSPRTQGSTDTQYF. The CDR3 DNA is TGTGCCAGCTCACCCCGGACCCAGGGGTCGACAGATACGCAGTATTTT.

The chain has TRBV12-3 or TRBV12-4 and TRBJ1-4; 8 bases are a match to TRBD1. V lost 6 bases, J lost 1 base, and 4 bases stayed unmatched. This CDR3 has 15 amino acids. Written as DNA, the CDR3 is TGTGCCAGCAGCCCGACAGGGGAAACTAATGAAAAACTGTTTTTT. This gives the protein CASSPTGETNEKLFF.

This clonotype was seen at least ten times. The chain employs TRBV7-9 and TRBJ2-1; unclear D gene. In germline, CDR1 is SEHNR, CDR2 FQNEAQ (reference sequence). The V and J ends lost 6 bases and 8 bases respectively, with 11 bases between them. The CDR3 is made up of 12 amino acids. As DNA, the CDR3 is TGTGCCAGCAGGGGCCCCTCGGATGAGCAGTTCTTC. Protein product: CASRGPSDEQFF.